Sequencing of this T cell receptor beta chain was carried out in a study of CD8+CD57+ T cells in acquired aplastic anemia. The wider study: In CD4+ cells, healthy donors produced an average of about 10 million reads.

The use of genomic DNA as template underpinned the TCR beta VDJ and CDR3 profiling. Each CDR3 protein gets one entry after TCRdb re-called the reads with MiXCR. The table records about 190,000 distinct CDR3 sequences, approximately 52% of them present only once. Germline V gene lookup returns CDR1 SQVTM and CDR2 ANQGSEA. The CDR3 has 14 amino acids. V lost 4 bases, J lost 4 bases, and 16 bases lay in between. Sequencing input: sorted CD4+, CD8+, or CD8+CD57+ T cells (not recorded which) from PBMCs. This TCR derives from a human donor in good health, serving as a control. The V gene is TRBV29-1, the J gene TRBJ1-1, with D tentatively TRBD1 (6 bases). As DNA, the CDR3 is TGCAGCGTTGGAGCAGGGGTGGATGGCACTGAAGCTTTCTTT. Its protein product is CSVGAGVDGTEAFF.